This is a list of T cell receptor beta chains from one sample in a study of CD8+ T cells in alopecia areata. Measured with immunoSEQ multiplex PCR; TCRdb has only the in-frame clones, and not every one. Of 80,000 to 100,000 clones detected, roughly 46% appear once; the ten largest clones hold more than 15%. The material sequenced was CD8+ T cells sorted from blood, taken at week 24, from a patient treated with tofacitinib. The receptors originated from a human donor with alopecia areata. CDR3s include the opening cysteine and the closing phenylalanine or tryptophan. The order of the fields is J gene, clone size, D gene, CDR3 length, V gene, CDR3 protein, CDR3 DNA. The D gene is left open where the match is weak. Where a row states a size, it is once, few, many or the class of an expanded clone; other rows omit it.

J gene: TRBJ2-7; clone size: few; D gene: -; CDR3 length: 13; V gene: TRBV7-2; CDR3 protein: CASSLVMSYEQYF; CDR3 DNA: TGTGCCAGCAGCTTAGTTATGAGCTACGAGCAGTACTTC
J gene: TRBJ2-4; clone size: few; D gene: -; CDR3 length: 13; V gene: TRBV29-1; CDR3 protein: CSVEWRAENIQYF; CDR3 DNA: TGCAGCGTTGAGTGGAGGGCGGAAAACATTCAGTACTTC
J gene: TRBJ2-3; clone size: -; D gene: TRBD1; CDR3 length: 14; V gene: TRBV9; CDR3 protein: CASSPGTGGDTQYF; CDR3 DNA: TGTGCCAGCAGCCCGGGGACAGGGGGAGATACGCAGTATTTT
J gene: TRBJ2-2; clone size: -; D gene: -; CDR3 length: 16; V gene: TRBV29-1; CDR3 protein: CSVGDQGTGDTGELFF; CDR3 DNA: TGCAGCGTTGGAGACCAGGGGACGGGAGACACCGGGGAGCTGTTTTTT
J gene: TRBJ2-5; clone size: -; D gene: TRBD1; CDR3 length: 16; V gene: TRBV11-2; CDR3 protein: CASSLGTGAAQETQYF; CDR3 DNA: TGTGCCAGCAGCTTGGGGACAGGGGCCGCTCAAGAGACCCAGTACTTC
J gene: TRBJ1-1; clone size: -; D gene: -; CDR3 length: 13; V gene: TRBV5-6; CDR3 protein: CASSLNVNTEAFF; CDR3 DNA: TGTGCCAGCAGCTTGAATGTGAACACTGAAGCTTTCTTT
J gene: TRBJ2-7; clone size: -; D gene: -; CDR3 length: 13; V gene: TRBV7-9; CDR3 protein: CASSLEGTYEQYF; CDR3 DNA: TGTGCCAGCAGCTTAGAGGGCACCTACGAGCAGTACTTC
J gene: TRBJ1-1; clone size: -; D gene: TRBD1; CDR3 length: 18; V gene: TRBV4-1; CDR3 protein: CASSQERDRGPVDTEAFF; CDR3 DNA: TGCGCCAGCAGCCAAGAGAGGGACAGGGGGCCAGTAGACACTGAAGCTTTCTTT
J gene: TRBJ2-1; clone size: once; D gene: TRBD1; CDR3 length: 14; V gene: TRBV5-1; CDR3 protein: CASSEDRGQNEQFF; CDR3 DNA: TGCGCCAGCTCCGAGGACAGGGGACAAAATGAGCAGTTCTTC
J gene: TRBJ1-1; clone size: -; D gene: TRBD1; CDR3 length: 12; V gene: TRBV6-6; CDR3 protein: CATDRSNTEAFF; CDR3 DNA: TGTGCTACGGACAGGAGTAACACTGAAGCTTTCTTT
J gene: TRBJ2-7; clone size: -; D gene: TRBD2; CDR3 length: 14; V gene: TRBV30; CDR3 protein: CAWSGASGSYEQYF; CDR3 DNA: TGTGCCTGGAGTGGAGCTAGCGGGAGCTACGAGCAGTACTTC
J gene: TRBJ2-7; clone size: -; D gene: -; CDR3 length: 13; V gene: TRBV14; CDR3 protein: CASSQAFRDEQYF; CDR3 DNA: TGTGCCAGCAGCCAAGCTTTTAGAGACGAGCAGTACTTC
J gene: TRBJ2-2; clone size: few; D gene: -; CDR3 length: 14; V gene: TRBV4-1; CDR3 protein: CASSRSGETGELFF; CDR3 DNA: TGCGCCAGCAGCCGGTCGGGGGAGACCGGGGAGCTGTTTTTT
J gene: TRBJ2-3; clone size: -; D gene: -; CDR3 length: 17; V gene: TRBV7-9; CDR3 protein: CASSLAPPETSTDTQYF; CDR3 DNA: TGTGCCAGCAGCTTAGCGCCCCCGGAGACTAGCACAGATACGCAGTATTTT
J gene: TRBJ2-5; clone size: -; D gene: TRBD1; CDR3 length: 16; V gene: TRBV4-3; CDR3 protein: CASSQDFRTGTETQYF; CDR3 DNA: TGCGCCAGCAGCCAAGATTTCAGGACAGGGACGGAGACCCAGTACTTC
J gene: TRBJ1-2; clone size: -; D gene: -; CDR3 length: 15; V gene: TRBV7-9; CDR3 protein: CASSLGRGMDYGYTF; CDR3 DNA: TGTGCCAGCAGCCTGGGCCGAGGGATGGACTATGGCTACACCTTC
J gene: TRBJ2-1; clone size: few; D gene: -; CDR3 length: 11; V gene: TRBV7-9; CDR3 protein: CASSLLNEQFF; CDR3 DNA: TGTGCCAGCAGCTTACTGAATGAGCAGTTCTTC
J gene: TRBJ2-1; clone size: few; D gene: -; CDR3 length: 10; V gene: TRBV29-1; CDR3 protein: CGAGAYEQFF; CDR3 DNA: TGTGGGGCGGGGGCTTACGAGCAGTTCTTC
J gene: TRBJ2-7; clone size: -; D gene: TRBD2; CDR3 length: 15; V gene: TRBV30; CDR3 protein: CAWSVSRTSTYEQYF; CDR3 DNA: TGTGCCTGGAGTGTATCCAGGACTAGCACCTACGAGCAGTACTTC
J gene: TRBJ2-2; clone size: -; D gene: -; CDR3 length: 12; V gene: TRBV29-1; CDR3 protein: CSAVRPTGELFF; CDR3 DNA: TGCAGCGCCGTGAGACCAACCGGGGAGCTGTTTTTT
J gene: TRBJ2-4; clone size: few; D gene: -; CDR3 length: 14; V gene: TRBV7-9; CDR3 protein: CASTSTEAKNIQYF; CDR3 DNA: TGTGCCAGCACATCGACCGAAGCCAAAAACATTCAGTACTTC
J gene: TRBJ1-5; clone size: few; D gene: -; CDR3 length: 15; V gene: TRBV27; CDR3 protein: CASSLYGVRNQPQHF; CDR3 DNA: TGTGCCAGCAGTTTATACGGGGTGCGCAATCAGCCCCAGCATTTT
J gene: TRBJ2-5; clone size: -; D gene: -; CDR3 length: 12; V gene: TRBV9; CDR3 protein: CASSVSEETQYF; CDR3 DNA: TGTGCCAGCAGCGTTTCTGAAGAGACCCAGTACTTC
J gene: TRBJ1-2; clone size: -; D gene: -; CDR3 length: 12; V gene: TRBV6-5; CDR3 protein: CASSGAPSGYTF; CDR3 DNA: TGTGCCAGCAGTGGGGCCCCCTCTGGCTACACCTTC
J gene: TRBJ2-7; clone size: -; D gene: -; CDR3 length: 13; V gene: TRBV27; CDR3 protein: CASSLSAVGEQYF; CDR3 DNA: TGTGCCAGCAGTTTATCTGCGGTGGGCGAGCAGTACTTC
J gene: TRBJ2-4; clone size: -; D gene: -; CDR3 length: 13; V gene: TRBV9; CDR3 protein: CASSGLAKNIQYF; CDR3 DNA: TGTGCCAGCAGTGGGCTAGCCAAAAACATTCAGTACTTC
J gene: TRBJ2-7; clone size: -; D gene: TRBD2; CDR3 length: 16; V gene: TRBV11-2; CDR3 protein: CASSFEGLAPNYEQYF; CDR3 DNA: TGTGCCAGCAGCTTTGAAGGACTAGCTCCAAACTACGAGCAGTACTTC
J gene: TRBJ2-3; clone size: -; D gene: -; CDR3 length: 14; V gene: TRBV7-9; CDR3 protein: CASSSTMGTDTQYF; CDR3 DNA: TGTGCCAGCAGCTCGACCATGGGGACAGATACGCAGTATTTT
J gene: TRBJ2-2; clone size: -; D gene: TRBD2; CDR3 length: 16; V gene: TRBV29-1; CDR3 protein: CSVVFGLAGMAGELFF; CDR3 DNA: TGCAGCGTTGTCTTCGGACTAGCGGGAATGGCCGGGGAGCTGTTTTTT
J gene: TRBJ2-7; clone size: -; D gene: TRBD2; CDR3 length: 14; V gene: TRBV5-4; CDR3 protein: CASSFRGRRHEQYF; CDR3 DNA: TGTGCCAGCAGCTTCCGCGGGAGGAGGCACGAGCAGTACTTC
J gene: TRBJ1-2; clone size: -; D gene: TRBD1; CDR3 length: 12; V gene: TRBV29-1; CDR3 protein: CSVPGQGGGYTF; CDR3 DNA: TGCAGCGTTCCGGGACAGGGCGGTGGCTACACCTTC
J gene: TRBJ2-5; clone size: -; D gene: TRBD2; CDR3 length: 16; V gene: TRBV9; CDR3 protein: CASSPFGGSGQETQYF; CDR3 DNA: TGTGCCAGCTCTCCGTTTGGAGGTAGCGGGCAAGAGACCCAGTACTTC
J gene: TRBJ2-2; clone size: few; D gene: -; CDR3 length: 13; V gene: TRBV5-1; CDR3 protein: CASSLEVTGELFF; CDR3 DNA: TGCGCCAGCAGCTTGGAAGTTACCGGGGAGCTGTTTTTT
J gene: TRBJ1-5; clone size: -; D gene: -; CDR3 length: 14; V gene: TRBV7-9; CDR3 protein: CASRGDYSNQPQHF; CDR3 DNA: TGTGCCAGCCGGGGGGACTATAGCAATCAGCCCCAGCATTTT
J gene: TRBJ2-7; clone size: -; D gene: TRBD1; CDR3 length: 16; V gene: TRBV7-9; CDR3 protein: CASSSKDPRGLYEQYF; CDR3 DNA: TGTGCCAGCAGCTCTAAAGACCCCAGGGGGCTCTACGAGCAGTACTTC
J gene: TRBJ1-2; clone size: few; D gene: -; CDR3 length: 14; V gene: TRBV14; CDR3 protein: CASSPRTANYGYTF; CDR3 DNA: TGTGCCAGCAGCCCCCGGACAGCTAACTATGGCTACACCTTC
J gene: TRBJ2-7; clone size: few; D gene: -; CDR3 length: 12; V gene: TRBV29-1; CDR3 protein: CSVPTPSGEQYF; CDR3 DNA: TGCAGCGTTCCCACCCCTTCAGGCGAGCAGTACTTC
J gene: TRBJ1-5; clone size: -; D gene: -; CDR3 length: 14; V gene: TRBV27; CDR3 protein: CASSLLGNNQPQHF; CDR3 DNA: TGTGCCAGCAGTTTACTGGGAAACAATCAGCCCCAGCATTTT
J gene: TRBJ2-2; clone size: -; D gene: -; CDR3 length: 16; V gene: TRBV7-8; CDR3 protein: CASSLIVREVGGELFF; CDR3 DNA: TGTGCCAGCAGCTTAATTGTCAGGGAAGTTGGCGGGGAGCTGTTTTTT
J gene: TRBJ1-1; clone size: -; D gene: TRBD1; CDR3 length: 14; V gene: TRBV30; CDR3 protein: CAWTRGMGNTEAFF; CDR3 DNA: TGTGCCTGGACCAGGGGGATGGGGAACACTGAAGCTTTCTTT
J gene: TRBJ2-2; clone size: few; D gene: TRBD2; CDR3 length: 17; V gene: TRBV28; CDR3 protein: CASSPLMREGPTGELFF; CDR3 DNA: TGTGCCAGCAGTCCCCTTATGAGGGAGGGGCCCACCGGGGAGCTGTTTTTT
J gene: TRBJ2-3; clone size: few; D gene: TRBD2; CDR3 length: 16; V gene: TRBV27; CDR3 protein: CASSLEGLAGSDTQYF; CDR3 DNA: TGTGCCAGCAGTTTAGAAGGACTAGCGGGTTCAGATACGCAGTATTTT
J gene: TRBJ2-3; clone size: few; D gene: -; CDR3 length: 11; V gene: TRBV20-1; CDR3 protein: CSASAAITNFF; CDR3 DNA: TGCAGTGCTAGTGCGGCCATAACGAATTTTTTT
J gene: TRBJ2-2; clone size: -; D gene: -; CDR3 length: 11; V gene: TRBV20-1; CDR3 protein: CSAPKSGELFF; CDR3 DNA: TGCAGTGCTCCTAAGTCCGGGGAGCTGTTTTTT
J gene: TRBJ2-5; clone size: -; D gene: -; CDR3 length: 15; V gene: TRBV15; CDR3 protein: CATSRPREGEKTQYF; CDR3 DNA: TGTGCCACCAGCAGACCGCGTGAAGGGGAGAAGACCCAGTACTTC